Listed below are T cell receptor beta chains from one sample, sequenced in a study of PD-1 blockade in mismatch repair-deficient tumors. The method was immunoSEQ multiplex PCR; TCRdb's version includes in-frame clones alone and lacks a portion of them. The sample holds 100,000 to 150,000 clones; 70% to 90% are singletons and the top ten take about 14%. The source material was peripheral blood, sampled 44 weeks after starting pembrolizumab. The receptors stem from an adult with mismatch repair-deficient cancer. The conserved cysteine and the conserved F or W are not part of the CDR3 here.

cdr3_aa: ASSLGVFQY
v_call: TRBV7-2
cdr3_length: 9

cdr3_aa: ASSRSESGTMKNIQY
v_call: TRBV7-9
cdr3_length: 15

cdr3_aa: AISELVDTQY
v_call: TRBV10-3
cdr3_length: 10

cdr3_aa: ASSQEVQPLHPFLYYNEQF
v_call: TRBV4-2
cdr3_length: 19

cdr3_aa: ASRYRGRSYGYT
v_call: TRBV6-5
cdr3_length: 12

cdr3_aa: ASGKGVGNTEAF
v_call: TRBV12-5
cdr3_length: 12

cdr3_aa: SVTENTGELF
v_call: TRBV29-1
cdr3_length: 10

cdr3_aa: ASSQGIRGSDTQY
v_call: TRBV14
cdr3_length: 13

cdr3_aa: ASSLLTYGYT
v_call: TRBV5-5
cdr3_length: 10

cdr3_aa: ASSLVPSTDTQY
v_call: TRBV7-8
cdr3_length: 12

cdr3_aa: ATSGLASGTPPFEQF
v_call: TRBV15
cdr3_length: 15

cdr3_aa: ASSPLAGGPLGIQY
v_call: TRBV5-5
cdr3_length: 14

cdr3_aa: ASSFLAGDSTGELF
v_call: TRBV27
cdr3_length: 14

cdr3_aa: ASSLRDFSYEQY
v_call: TRBV7-2
cdr3_length: 12

cdr3_aa: ASSDPGQVRGNQPQH
v_call: TRBV6-1
cdr3_length: 15

cdr3_aa: ASSQFGVGRDKETQY
v_call: TRBV5-6
cdr3_length: 15

cdr3_aa: ASSPPGQATYNEQF
v_call: TRBV18
cdr3_length: 14

cdr3_aa: ASSPDRLAGDNEQF
v_call: TRBV27
cdr3_length: 14

cdr3_aa: ASSLYRGRTGELF
v_call: TRBV28
cdr3_length: 13

cdr3_aa: ASSGQGRGNEQF
v_call: TRBV2
cdr3_length: 12

cdr3_aa: ASSPSLADTYNEQF
v_call: TRBV18
cdr3_length: 14

cdr3_aa: ASEGTAIEAF
v_call: TRBV28
cdr3_length: 10

cdr3_aa: ASSLSPPRDTEAF
v_call: TRBV28
cdr3_length: 13

cdr3_aa: AWSGLNRGSRYGYT
v_call: TRBV30
cdr3_length: 14

cdr3_aa: ASSSNRDRVPGELF
v_call: TRBV7-9
cdr3_length: 14

cdr3_aa: ATSRARDNAYEAF
v_call: TRBV15
cdr3_length: 13

cdr3_aa: ASSPWTSGSREQY
v_call: TRBV7-2
cdr3_length: 13

cdr3_aa: ASSYPRQVTQY
v_call: TRBV6-6
cdr3_length: 11

cdr3_aa: ASRITGTGESYGYT
v_call: TRBV28
cdr3_length: 14

cdr3_aa: ASSKQGQETQY
v_call: TRBV27
cdr3_length: 11

cdr3_aa: ASSLARAGGTNTGELF
v_call: TRBV7-9
cdr3_length: 16

cdr3_aa: SVVWGQGSPIGSQY
v_call: TRBV29-1
cdr3_length: 14

cdr3_aa: ASSYSGTGDQY
v_call: TRBV7-2
cdr3_length: 11

cdr3_aa: ASSLAGVPAEAF
v_call: TRBV5-6
cdr3_length: 12

cdr3_aa: AWSVLSLAGEGIQETQY
v_call: TRBV30
cdr3_length: 17

cdr3_aa: ASSQVGTANYGYT
v_call: TRBV4-1
cdr3_length: 13

cdr3_aa: ASSPGQGLDTQY
v_call: TRBV19
cdr3_length: 12

cdr3_aa: ASSQVTGIYEQY
v_call: TRBV4-1
cdr3_length: 12

cdr3_aa: ASSQEGRGADTQY
v_call: TRBV4-1
cdr3_length: 13